This record looks at one T cell receptor (beta chain) sequence and its context. The sample originates from a study of T cells in localized non-small cell lung cancer. With 7 bases clipped from V and 4 bases from J, the junction kept 10 bases outside the gene matches. This CDR3 region has 15 residues. Germline CDR1 reads SGHRS; CDR2 reads YFSETQ. Using immunoSEQ multiplex PCR, the repertoire was profiled, and TCRdb retains in-frame clones only, with some absent. The sample holds about 20,000 clones, 70% to 90% seen once. The input for sequencing was peripheral blood, taken before any cancer treatment. This TCR derives from a man between 35 and 75 years old with stage I lung adenocarcinoma. This chain joins TRBV5-1 and TRBJ2-3; TRBD1 agrees at 9 bases. CDR3 sequence (DNA): TGCGCCAGCTGCCGCGGGGGACAGGGATCAGATACGCAGTATTTT. Amino acids: CASCRGGQGSDTQYF.